The 3 T cell receptor beta chains below all came from one sample that was sequenced in a study of regulatory T cells in long-lasting Graves disease. The time point here: newly diagnosed GD, antithyroid drugs for less than 3 months. Isolated PBMC RNA provided the starting material for the TCR library. Through Arm-PCR of CDR3 regions and iRepertoire HTBI primers, TCR beta libraries were built. TCRdb re-called the multiplex PCR reads through MiXCR, storing one row per CDR3 protein. The sample contains 400,000 to 500,000 distinct CDR3 sequences, over 12% of which appear only once. These sequences were also reported in another study, on T cells in Graves' hyperthyroidism and ophthalmopathy.

This specimen consisted of peripheral blood mononuclear cells (PBMCs), obtained at new diagnosis, from a patient treated with antithyroid drugs. All receptors come from a woman aged 40 to 50 with Graves disease.

This clonotype was recorded at least ten times. This sequence joins TRBV28 and TRBJ1-5; 9 bases fit TRBD1. The ends lost 6 bases at V and 0 bases at J; junction bases unmatched: 0. Germline CDR1 and CDR2: MDHEN and SYDVKM. This CDR3 contains 14 residues. The CDR3 DNA is TGTGCCAGCAGGGGACAGGGTAGCAATCAGCCCCAGCATTTT. Protein: CASRGQGSNQPQHF.

On this clonotype itself: A much larger clone lies one base from this, so it may be a read error. The CDR3 is CSARTGVTEAFF. For the CDR3, the DNA is TGCAGTGCCAGGACAGGGGTCACTGAAGCTTTCTTT. The chain employs TRBV20-1 and TRBJ1-1; 9 bases align to TRBD1. The CDR3 extends over 12 amino acids. The ends lost 6 bases at V and 4 bases at J; junction bases unmatched: 3. Germline loops: CDR1 DFQATT, CDR2 SNEGSKA (reference sequence).

This clonotype was counted at least ten times. The chain recombines TRBV27 with TRBJ2-6, with TRBD2 identical over 7 bases. The CDR3 contains 18 residues. Trimming removed 6 bases from V and 8 bases from J; junction bases left unmatched: 19. Germline-derived CDR1 and CDR2 are MNHEY and SMNVEV (reference sequence). The DNA of the CDR3 is TGTGCCAGCAGCGTAGCGATAGACCGGGGGAGGGTGTCCAACGTCCTGACTTTC. Its protein is CASSVAIDRGRVSNVLTF.